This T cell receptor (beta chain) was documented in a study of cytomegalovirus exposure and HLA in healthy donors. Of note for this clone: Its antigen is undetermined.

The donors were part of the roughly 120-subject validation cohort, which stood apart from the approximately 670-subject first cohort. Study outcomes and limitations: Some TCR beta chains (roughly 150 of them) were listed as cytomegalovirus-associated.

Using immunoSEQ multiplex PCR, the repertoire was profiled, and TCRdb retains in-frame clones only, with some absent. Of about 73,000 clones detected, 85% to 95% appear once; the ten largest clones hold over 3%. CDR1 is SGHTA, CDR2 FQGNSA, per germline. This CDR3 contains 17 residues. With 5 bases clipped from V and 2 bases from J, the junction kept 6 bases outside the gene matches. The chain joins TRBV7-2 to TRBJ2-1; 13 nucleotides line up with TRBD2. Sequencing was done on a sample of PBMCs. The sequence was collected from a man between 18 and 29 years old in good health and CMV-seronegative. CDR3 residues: CASSGTTSGGAYNEQFF. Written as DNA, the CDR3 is TGTGCCAGCAGCGGCACCACTAGCGGGGGGGCCTACAATGAGCAGTTCTTC.